Following are 24 T cell receptor beta chains from one sample sequenced in a study of early T cells in non-severe SARS-CoV-2 infection. TCRdb re-derived calls from the 5' RACE reads in MiXCR, one entry per CDR3 protein. The top ten clones hold roughly 1.2% of a sample with approximately 66,000 distinct CDR3 sequences, approximately 12% of them seen once. The sample was whole blood, taken at baseline. The receptor source for this set is an adult who was a healthcare worker with PCR-confirmed SARS-CoV-2 infection or an uninfected control (not recorded which). The donor label of this sample is uncertain.

This clonotype has only a few counts. The chain is built from TRBV11-1 and TRBJ1-2; D may be TRBD1 (6 bases). Trimming left V 5 bases short and J 2 bases short, with 15 bases between. The CDR3 has 15 residues. Germline V gene data show CDR1 as SGHAT and CDR2 as FQDESV (reference sequence). The CDR3: CASSPGQNQNYGYTF. CDR3 bases: TGTGCCAGCAGCCCAGGACAGAATCAGAACTATGGCTACACCTTC.

In its sample, this clonotype was seen a few times. This chain uses TRBV7-3 with TRBJ2-5; 10 bases fit TRBD1. Trimming cost V 7 bases and J 4 bases; bases outside gene matches: 9. Germline V gene lookup returns CDR1 SGHTA and CDR2 FQGTGA. The CDR3 totals 15 residues. This CDR3 is CASNPGTGVSETQYF. In nucleotides, the CDR3 is TGTGCCAGCAACCCGGGGACAGGGGTTTCAGAGACCCAGTACTTC.

V is TRBV29-1 and J is TRBJ1-4, with TRBD1 as a possible D gene (5 bases). Between the trimmed V and J ends, which lost 6 bases and 5 bases, there was a span of 16 bases. Germline CDR1 is SQVTM and CDR2 is ANQGSEA. The CDR3 loop spans 14 amino acids. The CDR3 is CSVAPGPANEKLFF. CDR3 in DNA: TGCAGCGTAGCCCCAGGGCCCGCGAATGAAAAACTGTTTTTT. Variable domain in full (rest from reference TRBV29-1 and TRBJ1-4): SAVISQKPSRDICQRGTSLTIQCQVDSQVTMMFWYRQQPGQSLTLIATANQGSEATYESGFVIDKFPISRPNLTFSTLTVSNMSPEDSSIYLCSVAPGPANEKLFFGSGTQLSVL.

This clonotype showed up just a few times. This chain joins TRBV4-1 and TRBJ2-7; 11 positions match TRBD1. Germline V gene data show CDR1 as MGHRA and CDR2 as YSYEKL. J was trimmed by 6 bases and V by 1 base; bases with no gene match: 2. The CDR3 is 14 residues long. The CDR3 reads CASSQGTGGVEQYV. CDR3 in DNA: TGCGCCAGCAGCCAAGGGACAGGGGGCGTCGAGCAGTACGTC.

This chain connects TRBV28 to TRBJ1-1; D is perhaps TRBD1 (5 bases). Trimming stripped 5 bases from V and 1 base from J, with 8 bases between. Germline assignment: CDR1 MDHEN and CDR2 SYDVKM. The CDR3 has 13 residues. The CDR3 coding sequence is TGTGCCAGCAGTGTTCAGGGGAACACTGAAGCTTTCTTT. It translates to CASSVQGNTEAFF.

This clonotype was recorded many times. The chain joins TRBV7-9 to TRBJ2-7; D tentatively reads TRBD1 or TRBD2 (5 bases each). V was shortened by 5 bases and J by 4 bases, with 12 bases between the two germline ends. Germline CDR1 and CDR2: SEHNR and FQNEAQ (reference sequence). The CDR3 spans 13 residues. CDR3 residues: CASSPGRGYEQYV. The CDR3 nucleotides read TGTGCCAGCAGCCCAGGGAGAGGGTACGAGCAGTACGTC.

This clonotype turned up a few times. The CDR3 loop reads CASSLGAGSNEQFF. Written as DNA, the CDR3 is TGTGCCAGCAGCCTTGGAGCAGGGAGCAATGAGCAGTTCTTC. The J gene is TRBJ2-1, the V gene TRBV3-1; D possibly uses TRBD1 or TRBD2 (5 bases each). The CDR3 consists of 14 residues. Germline V lookup: CDR1 LGHDT, CDR2 YNNKEL (reference sequence). Trimming took 4 bases from V and 6 from J, leaving 13 bases between them.

Ten or more counts support this clonotype. CDR3 residues: CASSRGGGSYEQYV. The CDR3 nucleotides are TGTGCCAGCAGTCGGGGGGGAGGCTCCTACGAGCAGTACGTC. The chain recombines TRBV2 with TRBJ2-7; TRBD2 agrees at 8 bases. This CDR3 comprises 14 residues. V lost 5 bases, J lost 0 bases, and 3 bases stayed unmatched. Germline-derived CDR1 and CDR2 are SNHLY and FYNNEI.

This clonotype was recorded many times. The rearrangement links TRBV12-3 or TRBV12-4 to TRBJ1-2; D gene ambiguous. Trimming took 5 bases from V and 4 from J, leaving 11 bases between them. The CDR3 totals 13 residues. The DNA of the CDR3 is TGTGCCAGCAGTCCGGTCGTATCCTATGGCTACACCTTC. Amino acids: CASSPVVSYGYTF.

This chain joins TRBV20-1 and TRBJ2-3; TRBD1 or TRBD2 may be the D gene (5 bases each). V was clipped by 4 bases and J by 2 bases, with 16 bases between them. The germline gives CDR1 DFQATT, CDR2 SNEGSKA (reference sequence). The CDR3 is made up of 15 amino acids. As DNA, the CDR3 is TGCAGTGCTATTTTCTCAGGGACCAACACAGATACGCAGTATTTT. This gives the protein CSAIFSGTNTDTQYF.

The CDR3 is CASSLRQGTDTQYF. DNA of the CDR3: TGTGCCAGCAGTTTACGGCAGGGCACAGATACGCAGTATTTT. The genes are TRBV28 and TRBJ2-3; D not resolved. This CDR3 comprises 14 residues. Trimming removed 2 bases at V and 1 base at J, with 7 bases between. In germline, CDR1 is MDHEN, CDR2 SYDVKM.

This clonotype was detected only a few times. The chain recombines TRBV18 with TRBJ1-4, with 12 nucleotides matching TRBD1. J lost 5 bases, V lost 2 bases, and 3 bases had no gene match. This CDR3 is 16 amino acids long. CDR1 and CDR2 from the germline V gene are KGHSH and LQKENI. In nucleotides, the CDR3 is TGTGCCAGCTCACCAGGGACAGGGGGCCAGAATGAAAAACTGTTTTTT. It is translated as CASSPGTGGQNEKLFF.

About this clonotype itself: An end of the junction does not agree with germline; a read error may underlie this. CDR3 nucleotide sequence: TGTGCCAGCTCACCTTCGACTCTGGTCTCTGAAAACACCATATATTTT. Translation: CASSPSTLVSENTIYF. This sequence joins TRBV18 and TRBJ1-3; D not resolved. This CDR3 region has 16 residues. From germline, CDR1 is KGHSH and CDR2 LQKENI.

The chain recombines TRBV30 with TRBJ1-3, with no clear D. V dropped 3 bases and J dropped 1 base, with 7 bases sitting between them. From germline, CDR1 is GTSNPN and CDR2 SVGIG (reference sequence). The CDR3 has 13 amino acids. For the CDR3, the DNA is TGTGCCTGGAGGGATCAGTCTGGAAACACCATATATTTT. This codes for CAWRDQSGNTIYF. Full variable domain (remainder filled in from reference TRBV30 and TRBJ1-3): SQTIHQWPATLVQPVGSPLSLECTVEGTSNPNLYWYRQAAGRGLQLLFYSVGIGQISSEVPQNLSASRPQDRQFILSSKKLLLSDSGFYLCAWRDQSGNTIYFGEGSWLTVV.

This clonotype has just a few counts. The rearrangement joins TRBV7-9 to TRBJ2-6, with D possibly TRBD1 on 6 matching bases. Germline-derived CDR1 and CDR2 are SEHNR and FQNEAQ (reference sequence). The CDR3 runs 16 residues. Between the trimmed V and J ends, which lost 5 bases and 0 bases, there was a span of 11 bases. CDR3 protein: CASSRQEDSGANVLTF. Here the CDR3 DNA reads TGTGCCAGCAGCAGACAGGAGGACTCTGGGGCCAACGTCCTGACTTTC.

This clonotype appeared many times. V usage is TRBV9 and J usage is TRBJ1-1, with D unresolved. The CDR3 is made up of 18 amino acids. V was shortened by 6 bases and J by 1 base, with 25 bases between the two germline ends. Germline V lookup: CDR1 SGDLS, CDR2 YYNGEE. CDR3 nucleotide sequence: TGTGCCAGCACCCCTAGGTCTCGCGGAAGAGCATCGAACACTGAAGCTTTCTTT. As protein: CASTPRSRGRASNTEAFF.

The genes are TRBV3-1 and TRBJ2-1; 13 bases map to TRBD2. V shed 1 base and J 6 bases; nucleotides not matched to a gene: 3. The CDR3 sequence is 16 residues long. Germline V gives CDR1 LGHDT, CDR2 YNNKEL (reference sequence). The CDR3 region has the DNA TGTGCCAGCAGCCAAGGGGGACTAGCGGGGTCCAATGAGCAGTTCTTC. It yields the protein CASSQGGLAGSNEQFF.

This clonotype was recorded a few times. This chain connects TRBV5-1 to TRBJ1-4; D is unresolved. Germline loops: CDR1 SGHRS, CDR2 YFSETQ. V lost 3 bases to trimming and J lost 5 bases, with 5 bases between them. CDR3 length: 12 amino acids. The CDR3 loop reads CASSSGNEKLFF. The DNA of the CDR3 is TGCGCCAGCAGCTCTGGGAATGAAAAACTGTTTTTT.

In this sample, this clonotype turned up a few times. The chain carries TRBV19 and TRBJ1-4; TRBD1 might be the D (6 bases). Trimming stripped 4 bases from V and 17 bases from J, with 14 bases between. The CDR3 is 11 amino acids. Germline V gene data show CDR1 as LNHDA and CDR2 as SQIVND (reference sequence). In DNA, the CDR3 is TGTGCCAGTAGTACGGACAGATCGAATTTTTTT. Its translation: CASSTDRSNFF. The entire variable domain, with the rest obtained from reference TRBV19 and TRBJ1-4, is as follows: DGGITQSPKYLFRKEGQNVTLSCEQNLNHDAMYWYRQDPGQGLRLIYYSQIVNDFQKGDIAEGYSVSREKKESFPLTVTSAQKNPTAFYLCASSTDRSNFFGSGTQLSVL.

The CDR3 spells CASSGRTGWNTEAFF. In DNA form, the CDR3 reads TGTGCCAGTAGTGGACGGACAGGTTGGAACACTGAAGCTTTCTTT. The chain joins TRBV19 to TRBJ1-1; 7 bases are a match to TRBD1. The CDR3 sequence is 15 residues long. CDR1 LNHDA and CDR2 SQIVND come from the germline V gene (reference sequence). V dropped 5 bases and J dropped 1; count of bases not matched to a gene: 7.

This sequence joins TRBV7-2 and TRBJ2-3, with no clear D. Germline V gene lookup returns CDR1 SGHTA and CDR2 FQGNSA. Trimming shortened V by 0 bases and J by 4 bases, and 8 bases separated the two germline ends. The CDR3 runs to 14 residues. CDR3 sequence reads: CASSLAVFPDTQYF. As DNA, the CDR3 is TGTGCCAGCAGCTTAGCAGTATTTCCAGATACGCAGTATTTT.

Turning to this clonotype: The junction differs from germline at one of its ends, possibly a read error. The chain uses TRBV5-4 and TRBJ2-1; possibly TRBD1 or TRBD2 for D (5 bases each). Germline CDR1 reads SGHNT; CDR2 reads YYREEE (reference sequence). CDR3 length equals 15 residues. CDR3: CASSPWDGLVHEQFF. Here the CDR3 DNA reads TGCGCCAGCAGCCCGTGGGACGGATTGGTCCATGAGCAGTTCTTC.

The J gene is TRBJ2-1, the V gene TRBV7-8, with D possibly TRBD1 on 6 matching bases. Looked up from germline, CDR1 is SGHVS and CDR2 is FQNEAQ. V lost 5 bases, J lost 4 bases, and 21 bases lay in between. CDR3 length: 17 residues. CDR3 bases: TGTGCCAGCAGCCCGAGCCTAGGGGGAAGCCGGTACAATGAGCAGTTCTTC. Protein product: CASSPSLGGSRYNEQFF.

The chain combines TRBV14 with TRBJ1-2, with D unresolved. Trimming shortened V by 4 bases and J by 5 bases, and 11 bases separated the two germline ends. Per the germline V gene, CDR1 is SGHDN and CDR2 is FVKESK. The length of the CDR3 is 13 residues. DNA of the CDR3: TGTGCCAGCAGCCGACTAGAAGGTTATGGCTACACCTTC. Protein sequence: CASSRLEGYGYTF.